The next 2 T cell receptor beta chains were all read from a single sample in a study of blood T cell repertoires in COVID-19. TCRdb keeps only in-frame clones here, not all; method: immunoSEQ multiplex PCR. The sample shows about 230,000 clones, over 75% of them seen only once. Sequenced material: peripheral blood. The receptors were gathered from a woman aged 80 or over with acute or convalescent COVID-19.

A remark on this clone: At one end the junction does not follow the germline gene, possibly because of a read error. This chain links TRBV19 with TRBJ2-1; D ambiguous. The CDR3 totals 12 residues. CDR1 and CDR2 (germline): LNHDA, SQIVND (reference sequence). DNA for the CDR3: TGTGCCAGTAGTATAGTTAGCAATCAGCAGTTCTTC. This codes for CASSIVSNQQFF.

The V and J genes are TRBV3-1 (or the pseudogene TRBV3-2) and TRBJ2-3; TRBD2 aligns across 8 bases. The CDR3 extends over 17 amino acids. The ends lost 0 bases at V and 4 bases at J; junction bases unmatched: 9. CDR1 LGHDT and CDR2 YNNKEL come from the germline V gene (reference sequence). The DNA of the CDR3 is TGTGCCAGCAGCCAAGATCCAGCGGGGGCACTAGCAGATACGCAGTATTTT. This gives the protein CASSQDPAGALADTQYF.